This is a list of T cell receptor beta chains from one sample in a study of radiation and T cells in renal cell carcinoma. The assay was immunoSEQ multiplex PCR, and TCRdb's table has in-frame clones only and misses some. The table includes roughly 170,000 clones, around 89% detected once. This specimen consisted of blood, obtained from a patient whose treatment included radiotherapy and nephrectomy. Receptor source: a woman aged 50 to 65 with renal cell carcinoma. The CDR3 runs from the conserved cysteine through the conserved F or W. D genes are given only for firm matches. Not all rows give a size; the values are once, few, many and, for expanded clones, a class.

j_gene | v_gene | abundance | d_gene | CDR3nt | CDR3aa
TRBJ2-7 | TRBV4-1 | - | TRBD1 | TGCGCCAGCAGCCGCCCCGGGACAGGGGCCTACGAGCAGTACTTC | CASSRPGTGAYEQYF
TRBJ2-2 | TRBV7-3 | - | - | TGTGCCAGCAGTTTCCGGCAGGGCCAAAGCGGGGAGCTGTTTTTT | CASSFRQGQSGELFF
TRBJ1-1 | TRBV13 | - | - | TGTGCCAGCAGCTTAGGCGGATCGCACACTGAAGCTTTCTTT | CASSLGGSHTEAFF
TRBJ2-7 | TRBV6-6 | - | - | TGTGCCAGCAGTTACGGGCACCGCGGGGCCTACGAGCAGTACTTC | CASSYGHRGAYEQYF
TRBJ2-3 | TRBV5-4 | - | - | TGTGCCAGCAGCTTAGGACCCCAGCCCGCAGATACGCAGTATTTT | CASSLGPQPADTQYF
TRBJ1-1 | TRBV7-3 | - | - | TGTGCCAGCAGCAGTCAGGGGAACACTGAAGCTTTCTTT | CASSSQGNTEAFF
TRBJ2-5 | TRBV4-2 | many | - | TGTGCCAGCAGCCATCCCGAGGAGACCCAGTACTTC | CASSHPEETQYF
TRBJ1-3 | TRBV9 | - | TRBD1 | TGTGCCAGCAGCTATACAGGGGACTCTGGAAACACCATATATTTT | CASSYTGDSGNTIYF
TRBJ2-5 | TRBV9 | - | - | TGTGCCAGCAGCGTAGGGAGGGCAACCCCCACCGAGACCCAGTACTTC | CASSVGRATPTETQYF
TRBJ1-2 | TRBV9 | - | - | TGTGCCAGCAGCGCACACCTAGGGGAGGTGCCGTCTCAGGGCTACACCTTC | CASSAHLGEVPSQGYTF
TRBJ2-7 | TRBV5-1 | - | - | TGCGCCAGCAGCTTGGGACAGGCCCTCTACGAGCAGTACTTC | CASSLGQALYEQYF
TRBJ2-7 | TRBV2 | - | - | TGTGCCAGCACGAGGAGGACGGGTAGCTCCTACGAGCAGTACTTC | CASTRRTGSSYEQYF
TRBJ1-3 | TRBV2 | few | - | TGTGCCAGCAGTGAAGTAGGGCGCCCCGTAAACACCATATATTTT | CASSEVGRPVNTIYF
TRBJ1-1 | TRBV25-1 | - | - | TGTGCCAGCAGTGAATATGGCCGGGGGAACACTGAAGCTTTCTTT | CASSEYGRGNTEAFF
TRBJ2-7 | TRBV7-2 | - | - | TGTGCCAGCAGCTCCGGACAGAACTACGAGCAGTACTTC | CASSSGQNYEQYF
TRBJ2-2 | TRBV7-3 | - | - | TGTGCCAGCAGCTTCGGCAATCCCGGGGAGCTGTTTTTT | CASSFGNPGELFF
TRBJ2-6 | TRBV6-5 | - | - | TGTGCCAGCAGTTATGGGGGCAACTCTGGGGCCAACGTCCTGACTTTC | CASSYGGNSGANVLTF
TRBJ2-1 | TRBV14 | - | - | TGTGCCAGCAGCCCGCCGGACAGAATCTGGGGGGTATACAATGAGCAGTTCTTC | CASSPPDRIWGVYNEQFF
TRBJ2-2 | TRBV18 | - | - | TGTGCCAGCTCACCAGATGCTCGAAACACCGGGGAGCTGTTTTTT | CASSPDARNTGELFF
TRBJ2-6 | TRBV4-1 | - | TRBD2 | TGCGCCAGCAGCCAGCACAATCCGGGGGGTTCTGGGGCCAACGTCCTGACTTTC | CASSQHNPGGSGANVLTF
TRBJ2-7 | TRBV7-8 | - | - | TGTGCCAGCAGCGCATTAGGGGGGGCTCTTTCGGACGAGCAGTACTTC | CASSALGGALSDEQYF
TRBJ2-7 | TRBV5-1 | - | TRBD1 | TGCGCCAGCAGCTCGAGGACAGGGCAGGGGTACGAGCAGTACTTC | CASSSRTGQGYEQYF
TRBJ1-1 | TRBV21-1 | - | - | TGTGCCAGCAGCAAAGAAGGGGGCGAAAACACTGAAGCTTTCTTT | CASSKEGGENTEAFF
TRBJ1-1 | TRBV19 | - | TRBD1 | TGTGCCAGTAGTGTAAACAGGGGGGGCACTGAAGCTTTCTTT | CASSVNRGGTEAFF
TRBJ1-2 | TRBV7-3 | - | - | TGTGCCAGCAGCTCAACCGACACCTATGGCTACACCTTC | CASSSTDTYGYTF
TRBJ1-5 | TRBV4-3 | - | - | TGCGCCAGCAGCCCCGGACTGAACAATCAGCCCCAGCATTTT | CASSPGLNNQPQHF
TRBJ2-7 | TRBV6-1 | - | - | TGTGCCAGCAGTGAATCTAGAGCAGGGCCGGGGGAGCAGTACTTC | CASSESRAGPGEQYF
TRBJ1-2 | TRBV6-1 | - | - | TGTGCCAGCAGTGAAGCGCCCCGCAGTGGGGGCTACACCTTC | CASSEAPRSGGYTF
TRBJ1-5 | TRBV18 | once | - | TGTGCCAGCTCACAACAGGGTGACAATCAGCCCCAGCATTTT | CASSQQGDNQPQHF
TRBJ1-1 | TRBV29-1 | - | - | TGCAGCGTTGAAGTCGTGAACACTGAAGCTTTCTTT | CSVEVVNTEAFF
TRBJ1-4 | TRBV7-6 | - | - | TGTGCCAGCAGCCATATTCGGGGTTCAACTAATGAAAAACTGTTTTTT | CASSHIRGSTNEKLFF
TRBJ1-4 | TRBV19 | - | TRBD1 | TGTGCCAGCTCAGGGGGCGCGCATGAAAAACTGTTTTTT | CASSGGAHEKLFF
TRBJ2-5 | TRBV7-6 | - | - | TGTGCCAGCAGCCCATCCCGTGGTGGAGAGACCCAGTACTTC | CASSPSRGGETQYF
TRBJ2-2 | TRBV19 | once | TRBD2 | TGTGCCAGTAGTATCGGTGCGGGGGGGAACACCGGGGAGCTGTTTTTT | CASSIGAGGNTGELFF
TRBJ2-5 | TRBV7-8 | - | - | TGTGCCAGCAGCTTAGCTGGGGGCCCTGAGACCCAGTACTTC | CASSLAGGPETQYF
TRBJ1-1 | TRBV6-6 | - | - | TGTGCCAGCAGTTGGATAAGGGGGGGTGAAGCTTTCTTT | CASSWIRGGEAFF
TRBJ2-2 | TRBV4-3 | - | TRBD2 | TGCGCCAGCAGCCCGAGGACTAGCGGGGGTGACACCGGGGAGCTGTTTTTT | CASSPRTSGGDTGELFF
TRBJ2-4 | TRBV12-5 | - | TRBD1 | TGTGCTAGTGGTTTGGGGATGGACAGGGGGCGGTACTTC | CASGLGMDRGRYF
TRBJ1-5 | TRBV4-1 | - | - | TGCGCCAGCAGAGGCCACCGGGATCAGCCCCAGCATTTT | CASRGHRDQPQHF
TRBJ1-4 | TRBV5-1 | few | - | TGCGCCAGCAGCCCCGAGGTAGCTAACGGGGAAAAACTGTTTTTT | CASSPEVANGEKLFF
TRBJ2-2 | TRBV6-5 | - | - | TGTGCCAGCAGTTACTCAGGGGGGGGCACCGGGGAGCTGTTTTTT | CASSYSGGGTGELFF
TRBJ2-2 | TRBV5-5 | few | TRBD2 | TGTGCCAGCAACACCGGGGGGGAAACCGGGGAGCTGTTTTTT | CASNTGGETGELFF
TRBJ1-3 | TRBV11-2 | - | - | TGTGCCAGCAGCCCGCGATTGGGGTCTGGAAACACCATATATTTT | CASSPRLGSGNTIYF
TRBJ1-2 | TRBV29-1 | - | - | TGCAGCGTTGAAGAGGTTGGCTACACCTTC | CSVEEVGYTF
TRBJ1-1 | TRBV5-4 | - | - | TGTGCCAGCACCCCGAAAATTGGGAACACTGAAGCTTTCTTT | CASTPKIGNTEAFF
TRBJ1-5 | TRBV9 | few | - | TGTGCCAGCAGCGAGGATCAGCCCCAGCATTTT | CASSEDQPQHF
TRBJ1-5 | TRBV5-8 | - | TRBD1 | TGTGCCAGCAGCCTGACAGGGGGTTTTCAGCCCCAGCATTTT | CASSLTGGFQPQHF
TRBJ2-5 | TRBV13 | - | - | TGTGCCAGCAGCTTACCTGGTCAAGAGACCCAGTACTTC | CASSLPGQETQYF
TRBJ2-3 | TRBV5-1 | once | - | TGCGCCAGCAGCTTTTCTGGGGCAGATACGCAGTATTTT | CASSFSGADTQYF
TRBJ2-3 | TRBV5-4 | - | - | TGTGCCAGCAGGTCCACAGGAGATACGCAGTATTTT | CASRSTGDTQYF
TRBJ2-1 | TRBV6-6 | - | - | TGTGCCAGCAGTCTACAGGGAGGGCGCGATGAGCAGTTCTTC | CASSLQGGRDEQFF
TRBJ2-1 | TRBV7-8 | - | TRBD2 | TGTGCCAGCAGCTTAGCTAGCGGGGAATACAATGAGCAGTTCTTC | CASSLASGEYNEQFF
TRBJ2-5 | TRBV5-4 | - | TRBD1 | TGTGCCAGCAGCCAGGCCCAGGGGGCAGGGGAGACCCAGTACTTC | CASSQAQGAGETQYF
TRBJ2-5 | TRBV7-8 | - | TRBD1 | TGTGCCAGCAGCTCAACAGGGGTAGGAGAGACCCAGTACTTC | CASSSTGVGETQYF
TRBJ1-1 | TRBV20-1 | - | - | TGCAGTGCCCAGGGTTTAAATGAAGCTTTCTTT | CSAQGLNEAFF
TRBJ2-7 | TRBV13 | - | TRBD1 | TGTGCCAGCAGCCGGACAGGGCGCGAGCAGTACTTC | CASSRTGREQYF
TRBJ2-7 | TRBV13 | - | TRBD2 | TGTGCCAGCAGCCTAGCACTAGCGGGGGGGCAGGACGAGCAGTACTTC | CASSLALAGGQDEQYF
TRBJ1-1 | TRBV30 | few | TRBD1 | TGTGCCTGGAGTACAGGGGACACTGAAGCTTTCTTT | CAWSTGDTEAFF
TRBJ1-5 | TRBV6-1 | - | - | TGTGCCAGCAGTGTAGGTACGCAAAATCAGCCCCAGCATTTT | CASSVGTQNQPQHF